These T cell receptor beta chains were read from a single sample in a study of T cell repertoires in cytomegalovirus infection. TCRdb re-analysed the reads in MiXCR, keeping a single row per CDR3 protein. The sample shows 740,000 or so distinct CDR3 sequences, 35% of them seen only once. The sequencing sample was made of PBMCs. These receptors were obtained from a human donor in good health (CMV status not recorded). Some clones in this sample may be carry-over from other donors' samples. Each CDR3 is given with its conserved first and last residue. D genes are given only for firm matches. Clone size is stated in some rows and not others, as once, few, many or a class when expanded.

j_gene,v_gene,d_gene,abundance,CDR3nt,CDR3aa
TRBJ2-5,TRBV14,-,-,TGTGCCAGCAGCCAAGGTTCCGGGACGGGCGGAGGGACCCAGTACTTC,CASSQGSGTGGGTQYF
TRBJ2-7,TRBV9,-,-,TGTGCCAGCAGCACAACGATTGGGTCCGAGCAGTACTTC,CASSTTIGSEQYF
TRBJ2-1,TRBV12-3/TRBV12-4,-,-,TGTGCCAGCAGCTCGGCTAGCCATGAGCAGTTCTTC,CASSSASHEQFF
TRBJ1-1,TRBV5-3,-,-,TGTGCCAGCAGCTATCTCCGGGGGAACACTGAGGCTTTCTTT,CASSYLRGNTEAFF
TRBJ2-7,TRBV28,-,-,TGTGCCAGCAGTCAACAGGACAGTGGTGAGGTCGAGCAGTACTTC,CASSQQDSGEVEQYF
TRBJ2-5,TRBV6-6,TRBD1,-,TGTGCCAGCAGTTACTCAGGTCAGGGGGCAGGAGAGACCCAGTACTTC,CASSYSGQGAGETQYF
TRBJ1-1,TRBV28,-,-,TGTGCCAGCAGTGACTGGGGGGGGCGGAACACTGAAGCTTTCTTT,CASSDWGGRNTEAFF
TRBJ2-7,TRBV7-2,TRBD2,-,TGTGCCAGCAGCTTGGGGATTCAAGCGGGATTCGGGTACGAGCAGTACTTC,CASSLGIQAGFGYEQYF
TRBJ2-7,TRBV7-8,TRBD2,few,TGTGCCAGCAGCTTAGATCCCCCAGGGCTAGCGGGAGGTCGGTACGAGCAGTACTTC,CASSLDPPGLAGGRYEQYF
TRBJ2-3,TRBV12-3/TRBV12-4,-,many,TGTGCCAGCAGTTTAGGGGAGAGGACGGCAGATACGCAGTATTTT,CASSLGERTADTQYF
TRBJ2-2,TRBV6-2/TRBV6-3,-,few,TGTGCCAGCAGTTACTCGACGGGAGCGCCCGGAGGGCTGTTTTTT,CASSYSTGAPGGLFF
TRBJ1-1,TRBV4-1,-,-,TGCGCCAGCAGCCAAGATTGGTCAGGATGGACTGAAGCTTTCTTT,CASSQDWSGWTEAFF
TRBJ2-1,TRBV27,-,few,TGTGCCAGCAAGGACGGTAATTACAATGAGCAGTTCTTC,CASKDGNYNEQFF